What follows are 6 T cell receptor beta chains derived from one specimen sequenced in a study of blood T cell repertoires in COVID-19. TCRdb's copy holds only in-frame clones and misses some; the assay was immunoSEQ multiplex PCR. The sample holds about 89,000 clones; more than 65% are singletons and the top ten take more than 6%. Sequenced sample: peripheral blood. The receptors stem from an older man with COVID-19, enrolled during active disease.

The rearrangement joins TRBV6-5 to TRBJ2-3; D might be TRBD1 (6 bases). V was clipped by 6 bases and J by 2 bases, with 15 bases between them. The germline CDR1 and CDR2 sequences are MNHEY and SVGAGI. The CDR3 length is 15 residues. The CDR3 here is CASRREQGLTDTQYF. The CDR3 region has the DNA TGTGCCAGCAGACGCGAGCAGGGGCTCACAGATACGCAGTATTTT.

This clone was counted a single time. The V gene is TRBV6-5, the J gene TRBJ2-5; perhaps TRBD2 as D (6 bases). The CDR3 runs to 13 residues. V lost 4 bases and J 5 bases, leaving 11 bases between the germline ends. Per the germline V gene, CDR1 is MNHEY and CDR2 is SVGAGI. In DNA form, the CDR3 reads TGTGCCAGCAGTTCGACTAGTTTCGAGACCCAGTACTTC. It translates to CASSSTSFETQYF.

This sequence joins TRBV7-2 and TRBJ2-7; possible D gene TRBD2, 5 bases. Per germline, CDR1 SGHTA and CDR2 FQGNSA. Trimming took 6 bases from V and 6 from J, leaving 9 bases between them. CDR3 length: 11 amino acids. The DNA for the CDR3 is TGTGCCAGCAGTAGAGGGTTCGAGCAGTACTTC. This gives the protein CASSRGFEQYF.

V is TRBV9 and J is TRBJ1-6; maybe TRBD1 (5 bases). Trimming left V 4 bases short and J 4 bases short, with 9 bases between. CDR3 length: 14 residues. Germline CDR1 SGDLS, CDR2 YYNGEE. DNA of the CDR3: TGTGCCAGCAGCCCACGACAGTATAATTCACCCCTCCACTTT. Its protein product is CASSPRQYNSPLHF.

The chain has TRBV27 and TRBJ1-5, with 7 positions matching TRBD1. From germline, CDR1 is MNHEY and CDR2 SMNVEV (reference sequence). The CDR3 sequence is 14 residues long. V was clipped by 4 bases and J by 2 bases; unmatched bases: 2. This chain's CDR3 is CASSYRGGNQPQHF. The CDR3 nucleotides read TGTGCCAGCAGTTACAGGGGCGGCAATCAGCCCCAGCATTTT.

This rearrangement joins TRBV28 to TRBJ1-3, with 8 bases aligning to TRBD1. The CDR3 consists of 15 residues. Germline lookup yields CDR1 MDHEN and CDR2 SYDVKM. The V gene end was trimmed by 4 bases and the J gene end by 0 bases; junction bases not matched to a gene: 2. The CDR3 nucleotides read TGTGCCAGCAGTTCAACAGGGGGCTCTGGAAACACCATATATTTT. Amino acid sequence: CASSSTGGSGNTIYF.